A single sample is the source of the 25 T cell receptor beta chains below, sequenced in a study of blood T cell repertoires in COVID-19. Some clones are missing from TCRdb's copy, which holds only in-frame ones; the method was immunoSEQ multiplex PCR. The top ten hold approximately 5% of the sample, which has fewer than 30,000 clones, approximately 86% seen once. Material for sequencing was peripheral blood. Receptors were obtained from a man aged 45-65 years with active COVID-19.

In the case of this clone: A junction boundary mismatches the germline segment, possibly from a read error. The CDR3 region is CASTLTGSTDTQYF. CDR3 sequence (DNA): TGTGCCAGCACCTTGACAGGGAGCACAGATACGCAGTATTTT. The chain has TRBV5-5 and TRBJ2-3, with 7 bases identical to TRBD1. CDR1 is SGHKS, CDR2 YYEKEE, per germline (reference sequence). CDR3 length equals 14 residues.

The rearrangement joins TRBV7-2 to TRBJ2-7; TRBD1 matches at 10 bases. This CDR3 is built from 14 residues. V lost 5 bases and J lost 2; bases outside the gene matches: 3. CDR1 is SGHTA and CDR2 is FQGNSA in the germline V gene. CDR3 in DNA: TGTGCCAGCAGCAGGGACAGGGGCCCCTACGAGCAGTACTTC. Translated: CASSRDRGPYEQYF. Supplemented by reference TRBV7-2 and TRBJ2-7, the full variable domain reads GAGVSQSPSNKVTEKGKDVELRCDPISGHTALYWYRQSLGQGLEFLIYFQGNSAPDKSGLPSDRFSAERTGGSVSTLTIQRTQQEDSAVYLCASSRDRGPYEQYFGPGTRLTVT.

V gene TRBV24-1 combines with J gene TRBJ2-6; 7 nucleotides line up with TRBD1. The CDR3 runs 16 residues. CDR1 is KGHDR, CDR2 SFDVKD, per germline. J gave up 1 base and V 9 bases, and 8 bases lay outside the gene matches. The CDR3 is CATGRDSMSGANVLTF. The CDR3 nucleotides read TGTGCCACCGGCCGGGACAGTATGTCTGGGGCCAACGTCCTGACTTTC.

This clone came up a few times. The rearrangement uses TRBV6-5 and TRBJ1-2; D is unresolved. Trimming left V 0 bases short and J 8 bases short, with 10 bases between. The CDR3 is 13 residues long. Germline V gene lookup returns CDR1 MNHEY and CDR2 SVGAGI. CDR3 in amino acids: CASSYSKSSGYTF. CDR3 bases: TGTGCCAGCAGTTACTCGAAGAGTTCCGGCTACACCTTC.

The rearrangement links TRBV7-3 to TRBJ2-1; the D gene is possibly TRBD2 (6 bases). The CDR3 contains 13 residues. V was pared by 5 bases and J by 6 bases, with 11 bases between. Germline V gene data show CDR1 as SGHTA and CDR2 as FQGTGA. The CDR3 sequence: CASSAGIGNEQFF. CDR3 DNA: TGTGCCAGCAGCGCGGGAATAGGCAATGAGCAGTTCTTC.

The chain combines TRBV11-3 with TRBJ1-1; the D is unclear. CDR3 length equals 15 residues. Trimming took 1 base from V and 5 from J, leaving 14 bases between them. CDR1 is SGHNT and CDR2 is YENEEA in the germline V gene. CDR3 in DNA: TGTGCCAGCAGCTTAGGTCTCCGGGGTGGTACTGAAGCTTTCTTT. Protein sequence: CASSLGLRGGTEAFF.

The V gene is TRBV4-1, the J gene TRBJ2-5, with TRBD1 matching over 9 bases. This CDR3 has 15 residues. The trim removed 6 bases at V and 4 bases at J, leaving 9 bases unmatched. Per the germline V gene, CDR1 is MGHRA and CDR2 is YSYEKL. In nucleotides, the CDR3 is TGCGCCAGCAGAGCCATGGGGGGACAGGGAGAGACCCAGTACTTC. It is translated as CASRAMGGQGETQYF.

The J gene is TRBJ1-1, the V gene TRBV5-1; D unclear. The CDR3 has 15 residues. In germline, CDR1 is SGHRS, CDR2 YFSETQ. Trimming removed 4 bases from V and 1 base from J, with 14 bases in between. CDR3: CASSPGGQKNTEAFF. CDR3 nucleotide sequence: TGCGCCAGCAGCCCTGGAGGCCAGAAGAACACTGAAGCTTTCTTT.

This clone was found a few times. An end of the junction does not agree with germline; a read error may underlie this. The V call is TRBV30, the J call TRBJ2-7; weak D call: TRBD2 (5 bases). CDR3 length: 12 amino acids. Germline V gene sequence: CDR1 GTSNPN, CDR2 SVGIG (reference sequence). The CDR3 spells CAWSRLRYGQYF. The DNA for the CDR3 is TGTGCCTGGAGCAGACTACGCTACGGGCAGTACTTC.

The chain employs TRBV5-4 and TRBJ2-5; 8 bases line up with TRBD2. This CDR3 contains 14 residues. With V trimmed by 4 bases and J by 3 bases, 5 bases remained unmatched. Germline lookup yields CDR1 SGHNT and CDR2 YYREEE (reference sequence). The chain's CDR3 is CASSPRGLEETQYF. The CDR3 DNA follows: TGTGCCAGCAGCCCGAGGGGACTAGAAGAGACCCAGTACTTC.

The CDR3 sequence is CASSQNLGTGGETQYF. The DNA of the CDR3 is TGTGCCAGCAGCCAAAACCTCGGGACAGGAGGCGAGACCCAGTACTTC. This chain connects TRBV4-2 to TRBJ2-5; 8 bases are shared with TRBD1. This CDR3 has 16 residues. Per the germline V gene, CDR1 is LGHNA and CDR2 is YNFKEQ. Trimming took 2 bases from V and 5 from J; bases not matched to a gene: 10.

This chain uses TRBV5-1 with TRBJ2-5; 12 bases align to TRBD1. Germline loops: CDR1 SGHRS, CDR2 YFSETQ. The length of the CDR3 is 14 residues. Trimming took 4 bases from V and 5 from J; bases not matched to a gene: 3. The DNA for the CDR3 is TGCGCCAGCAGCGGGACAGGGGGCGAGGAGACCCAGTACTTC. It is translated as CASSGTGGEETQYF.

The CDR3 DNA reads TGTGCCAGCAGCTGGACAGGGGGTAAACCCCCGGGGAATGAGCAGTTCTTC. It yields the protein CASSWTGGKPPGNEQFF. V is TRBV5-4 and J is TRBJ2-1, with 10 bases aligning to TRBD1. The CDR3 loop spans 17 amino acids. The germline gives CDR1 SGHNT, CDR2 YYREEE (reference sequence). The junction had 13 bases not matched to a gene; V was cut back by 3 bases and J by 7 bases.

The J gene is TRBJ2-1, the V gene TRBV6-5, with D tentatively TRBD1 (5 bases). The CDR3 runs to 15 residues. CDR1 and CDR2 (germline): MNHEY, SVGAGI. Trimming stripped 0 bases from V and 4 bases from J, with 10 bases between. The CDR3 nucleotides read TGTGCCAGCAGTTACTCGGCCAGGGTATACAATGAGCAGTTCTTC. Translation gives CASSYSARVYNEQFF.

CDR3 bases: TGTGCCAGCAGCTTAGTGGGGACAGGGGCAAACTATGGCTACACCTTC. Residues: CASSLVGTGANYGYTF. The chain combines TRBV7-2 with TRBJ1-2; 10 nucleotides agree with TRBD1. Germline V gene sequence: CDR1 SGHTA, CDR2 FQGNSA. The CDR3 sequence is 16 residues long. The V and J ends lost 1 base and 2 bases, in that order; junction bases with no gene match: 4.

The V call is TRBV5-1, the J call TRBJ2-5, with 10 positions matching TRBD1. Germline CDR1 is SGHRS and CDR2 is YFSETQ. The trim removed 4 bases at V and 4 bases at J, leaving 7 bases unmatched. The CDR3 covers 15 residues. CDR3 in amino acids: CASSLGQGLGETQYF. CDR3 in DNA: TGCGCCAGCAGCCTGGGACAGGGGCTTGGAGAGACCCAGTACTTC.

This sequence joins TRBV11-2 and TRBJ1-1, with a tentative D call TRBD1 (5 bases). Per the germline V gene, CDR1 is SGHAT and CDR2 is FQNNGV. Trimming pared 5 bases from V and 4 bases from J, leaving 14 bases between. CDR3 size: 14 residues. In DNA, the CDR3 is TGTGCCAGCAGCCTTAACGGGGGGGGCACTGAAGCTTTCTTT. Translating it yields CASSLNGGGTEAFF.

The chain recombines TRBV3-1 (or the pseudogene TRBV3-2) with TRBJ1-2, with 7 nucleotides matching TRBD1. CDR1 is LGHDT, CDR2 YNNKEL, per germline (reference sequence). V trimming: 1 base; J trimming: 8 bases; junction bases outside the gene matches: 4. The CDR3 is 13 residues long. The CDR3 DNA reads TGTGCCAGCAGCCAAGTGAGGGGGCAGGGCTACACCTTC. Protein sequence: CASSQVRGQGYTF.

This clone was counted a single time. The rearrangement links TRBV13 to TRBJ2-3, with 8 bases aligning to TRBD2. The CDR3 runs to 15 residues. In germline, CDR1 is PRHDT, CDR2 FYEKMQ (reference sequence). The V and J ends lost 4 bases and 3 bases, in that order; junction bases with no gene match: 6. The CDR3 loop is CASSSAGAGTDTQYF. DNA for the CDR3: TGTGCCAGCAGCTCAGCGGGAGCGGGGACAGATACGCAGTATTTT.

The genes are TRBV6-5 and TRBJ2-7; 9 nucleotides match TRBD1. Germline V lookup: CDR1 MNHEY, CDR2 SVGAGI. V was pared by 10 bases and J by 2 bases, with 12 bases of the junction left unmatched. The CDR3 has 15 amino acids. Here the CDR3 reads CATSDTGGAPYEQYF. CDR3 bases: TGTGCCACCTCCGATACAGGGGGCGCCCCCTACGAGCAGTACTTC.

This chain joins TRBV7-6 and TRBJ1-4; D unresolved. Trimming took 5 bases from V and 7 from J, leaving 11 bases between them. The CDR3 consists of 13 residues. Germline V lookup: CDR1 SGHVS, CDR2 FNYEAQ. The CDR3 DNA reads TGTGCCAGCAGCCTGATGCCGAGTGAAAAACTGTTTTTT. Its protein is CASSLMPSEKLFF.

The V and J genes are TRBV28 and TRBJ2-2; the match to TRBD2 covers 7 bases. Germline CDR1 is MDHEN and CDR2 is SYDVKM. V lost 6 bases and J lost 7; bases outside the gene matches: 17. CDR3 length equals 17 residues. The CDR3 loop reads CASRIYQGREAGGELFF. In nucleotides, the CDR3 is TGTGCCAGCAGAATATACCAGGGTCGGGAGGCGGGCGGGGAGCTGTTTTTT.

The chain has TRBV9 and TRBJ1-6; 7 nucleotides line up with TRBD1. The CDR3 is 15 residues long. Germline V gene lookup returns CDR1 SGDLS and CDR2 YYNGEE. The V gene end was trimmed by 3 bases and the J gene end by 7 bases; junction bases not matched to a gene: 7. CDR3 sequence (DNA): TGTGCCAGCAGCGAGAAGGGGGCTCGGAATTCACCCCTCCACTTT. Its translation is CASSEKGARNSPLHF.

The chain recombines TRBV30 with TRBJ2-7; no firm D call. V was trimmed by 0 bases and J by 6 bases, leaving 6 bases between them. The germline V gene encodes CDR1 GTSNPN and CDR2 SVGIG (reference sequence). The CDR3 sequence is 11 residues long. In nucleotides, the CDR3 is TGTGCCTGGAGTGTATACACCGAGCAGTACTTC. It translates to CAWSVYTEQYF.

The V gene is TRBV20-1, the J gene TRBJ1-2; D not resolved. The length of the CDR3 is 11 residues. Trimming cost V 2 bases and J 7 bases, with 8 bases left between them. Germline CDR1 DFQATT, CDR2 SNEGSKA (reference sequence). DNA for the CDR3: TGCAGTGCTAGATTTGAGGGTGGCTACACCTTC. Its translation is CSARFEGGYTF.